These T cell receptor beta chains were read from a single sample in a study of STAT5B mutations in CD4+ large granular lymphocyte leukemia. Profiled with immunoSEQ multiplex PCR; TCRdb holds only in-frame clones, not every one. The sample lists about 10,000 clones, roughly four fifths occurring once. The sample consisted of PBMCs. All receptors derive from a man aged 60 to 75 with CD4+ T-cell large granular lymphocyte leukemia. Each CDR3 is given with its conserved first and last residue. D genes are given only for firm matches. Expanded clones get a size class; other rows say once, few or many, or leave the size out.

clone size: .
D gene: TRBD2
J gene: TRBJ2-3
V gene: TRBV10-1
CDR3 protein: CASGLAGADTQYF
CDR3 DNA: TGCGCCAGTGGACTAGCGGGAGCAGATACGCAGTATTTT

clone size: .
D gene: TRBD1
J gene: TRBJ1-1
V gene: TRBV29-1
CDR3 protein: CSVTGTGSTEAFF
CDR3 DNA: TGCAGCGTGACCGGGACAGGGAGCACTGAAGCTTTCTTT

clone size: .
D gene: .
J gene: TRBJ2-5
V gene: TRBV7-2
CDR3 protein: CASRSQETQYF
CDR3 DNA: TGTGCCAGCAGATCCCAAGAGACCCAGTACTTC

clone size: once
D gene: .
J gene: TRBJ2-7
V gene: TRBV6-5
CDR3 protein: CASGDSGWVEQYF
CDR3 DNA: TGTGCCAGCGGGGATAGCGGATGGGTCGAGCAGTACTTC

clone size: .
D gene: TRBD2
J gene: TRBJ2-7
V gene: TRBV6-6
CDR3 protein: CASRTTSGSSYEQYF
CDR3 DNA: TGTGCCAGCAGGACCACTAGCGGGAGCTCCTACGAGCAGTACTTC

clone size: .
D gene: .
J gene: TRBJ2-3
V gene: TRBV5-8
CDR3 protein: CASSSGRITDTQYF
CDR3 DNA: TGTGCCAGCAGCTCGGGGCGAATCACAGATACGCAGTATTTT

clone size: .
D gene: .
J gene: TRBJ2-7
V gene: TRBV6-1
CDR3 protein: CASSEVRVSWREQYF
CDR3 DNA: TGTGCCAGCAGTGAAGTCAGGGTTTCTTGGCGCGAGCAGTACTTC

clone size: few
D gene: .
J gene: TRBJ2-7
V gene: TRBV18
CDR3 protein: CASGSGDEQYF
CDR3 DNA: TGTGCCAGCGGGAGTGGGGACGAGCAGTACTTC

clone size: .
D gene: .
J gene: TRBJ1-1
V gene: TRBV6-5
CDR3 protein: CASSYSGRFEAFF
CDR3 DNA: TGTGCCAGCAGTTACTCGGGACGGTTTGAAGCTTTCTTT

clone size: .
D gene: TRBD1
J gene: TRBJ2-7
V gene: TRBV5-1
CDR3 protein: CASSLGDRSYEQYF
CDR3 DNA: TGCGCCAGCAGCTTGGGGGACAGATCCTACGAGCAGTACTTC

clone size: .
D gene: .
J gene: TRBJ2-4
V gene: TRBV28
CDR3 protein: CASSTEVSTKNIQYF
CDR3 DNA: TGTGCCAGCAGCACGGAGGTCTCGACCAAAAACATTCAGTACTTC

clone size: once
D gene: TRBD2
J gene: TRBJ2-1
V gene: TRBV7-3
CDR3 protein: CASSPGGGLAGNEQFF
CDR3 DNA: TGTGCCAGCAGTCCAGGGGGGGGACTAGCAGGGAATGAGCAGTTCTTC

clone size: once
D gene: .
J gene: TRBJ2-5
V gene: TRBV7-2
CDR3 protein: CASSFGPGTGAETQYF
CDR3 DNA: TGTGCCAGCAGTTTCGGTCCCGGGACGGGTGCGGAGACCCAGTACTTC

clone size: .
D gene: .
J gene: TRBJ1-3
V gene: TRBV7-2
CDR3 protein: CASRKQVSGNTIYF
CDR3 DNA: TGTGCCAGCAGGAAACAGGTCTCTGGAAACACCATATATTTT

clone size: .
D gene: TRBD1
J gene: TRBJ2-7
V gene: TRBV19
CDR3 protein: CASSINYGTVYEQYF
CDR3 DNA: TGTGCCAGTAGTATAAACTACGGGACAGTTTACGAGCAGTACTTC

clone size: .
D gene: .
J gene: TRBJ2-7
V gene: TRBV5-6
CDR3 protein: CASSSTREQYF
CDR3 DNA: TGTGCCAGCAGCAGCACGCGGGAGCAGTACTTC

clone size: .
D gene: .
J gene: TRBJ1-1
V gene: TRBV7-7
CDR3 protein: CASSSRRNTEAFF
CDR3 DNA: TGTGCTAGCAGCTCCAGGAGGAACACTGAAGCTTTCTTT

clone size: .
D gene: TRBD2
J gene: TRBJ2-5
V gene: TRBV19
CDR3 protein: CASSSLGTRRYQETQYF
CDR3 DNA: TGTGCCAGTAGTTCCCTTGGGACTAGACGGTACCAAGAGACCCAGTACTTC

clone size: .
D gene: .
J gene: TRBJ2-7
V gene: TRBV5-1
CDR3 protein: CASSLEQGPPHEQYF
CDR3 DNA: TGCGCCAGCAGCTTGGAACAGGGACCCCCTCACGAGCAGTACTTC

clone size: .
D gene: TRBD1
J gene: TRBJ2-1
V gene: TRBV5-6
CDR3 protein: CASSLRTGIYNEQFF
CDR3 DNA: TGTGCCAGCAGCTTGCGGACAGGGATATACAATGAGCAGTTCTTC

clone size: .
D gene: TRBD1
J gene: TRBJ2-7
V gene: TRBV28
CDR3 protein: CASMITGQGSYEQYF
CDR3 DNA: TGTGCCAGCATGATTACGGGACAGGGATCCTACGAGCAGTACTTC

clone size: few
D gene: .
J gene: TRBJ2-7
V gene: TRBV4-1
CDR3 protein: CASRASVGSYEQYF
CDR3 DNA: TGCGCCAGCAGGGCAAGCGTGGGCTCCTACGAGCAGTACTTC

clone size: .
D gene: .
J gene: TRBJ1-2
V gene: TRBV5-4
CDR3 protein: CASSSLTGTRFNYGYTF
CDR3 DNA: TGTGCCAGCAGCTCCCTAACCGGGACACGGTTCAACTATGGCTACACCTTC

clone size: once
D gene: .
J gene: TRBJ1-1
V gene: TRBV7-9
CDR3 protein: CASSTAPGAAFF
CDR3 DNA: TGTGCCAGCAGCACGGCTCCAGGGGCGGCTTTCTTT

clone size: .
D gene: TRBD2
J gene: TRBJ2-1
V gene: TRBV11-3
CDR3 protein: CASTKGGNEQFF
CDR3 DNA: TGTGCCAGCACGAAGGGAGGGAATGAGCAGTTCTTC

clone size: .
D gene: .
J gene: TRBJ1-1
V gene: TRBV7-2
CDR3 protein: CASSLWGDSVTEAFF
CDR3 DNA: TGTGCCAGCAGCCTTTGGGGCGACAGTGTAACTGAAGCTTTCTTT

clone size: .
D gene: TRBD1
J gene: TRBJ2-7
V gene: TRBV27
CDR3 protein: CASSLRQGSVQYF
CDR3 DNA: TGTGCCAGCAGTTTAAGACAGGGCTCGGTGCAGTACTTC

clone size: .
D gene: TRBD2
J gene: TRBJ2-1
V gene: TRBV19
CDR3 protein: CASQNSREGPYNEQFF
CDR3 DNA: TGTGCCAGTCAGAACTCGCGGGAGGGTCCCTACAATGAGCAGTTCTTC

clone size: .
D gene: .
J gene: TRBJ1-2
V gene: TRBV25-1
CDR3 protein: CASRTGYYGYTF
CDR3 DNA: TGTGCCAGCAGAACAGGGTACTATGGCTACACCTTC

clone size: .
D gene: .
J gene: TRBJ2-7
V gene: TRBV7-2
CDR3 protein: CASSLAGGGGGAYEQYF
CDR3 DNA: TGTGCCAGCAGCTTAGCCGGGGGAGGAGGGGGGGCTTACGAGCAGTACTTC

clone size: .
D gene: TRBD1
J gene: TRBJ1-5
V gene: TRBV29-1
CDR3 protein: CSVMWEDRGDNQPQHF
CDR3 DNA: TGCAGCGTTATGTGGGAGGACAGGGGCGACAATCAGCCCCAGCATTTT

clone size: .
D gene: .
J gene: TRBJ2-7
V gene: TRBV18
CDR3 protein: CASSPARESGEQYF
CDR3 DNA: TGTGCCAGCTCACCGGCCCGGGAAAGTGGGGAGCAGTACTTC

clone size: few
D gene: TRBD1
J gene: TRBJ1-2
V gene: TRBV9
CDR3 protein: CASSVLPGQGGGYTF
CDR3 DNA: TGTGCCAGCAGCGTCCTACCGGGACAGGGTGGAGGCTACACCTTC

clone size: .
D gene: TRBD2
J gene: TRBJ2-5
V gene: TRBV2
CDR3 protein: CASSEAGVETQYF
CDR3 DNA: TGTGCCAGCAGTGAGGCGGGAGTGGAGACCCAGTACTTC

clone size: once
D gene: .
J gene: TRBJ2-2
V gene: TRBV23-1
CDR3 protein: CASSQSSLGGRTNTGELFF
CDR3 DNA: TGCGCCAGCAGTCAATCCAGCCTGGGCGGACGGACGAACACCGGGGAGCTGTTTTTT

clone size: .
D gene: TRBD1
J gene: TRBJ2-7
V gene: TRBV7-3
CDR3 protein: CASSLTGRGLYEQYF
CDR3 DNA: TGTGCCAGCAGCTTAACAGGCAGGGGGCTCTACGAGCAGTACTTC

clone size: few
D gene: .
J gene: TRBJ2-5
V gene: TRBV19
CDR3 protein: CASSLGASDKTQYF
CDR3 DNA: TGTGCCAGTAGCCTTGGAGCTAGCGATAAGACCCAGTACTTC

clone size: .
D gene: .
J gene: TRBJ1-4
V gene: TRBV6-5
CDR3 protein: CASSYDGTNEKLFF
CDR3 DNA: TGTGCCAGCAGTTACGACGGGACTAATGAAAAACTGTTTTTT

clone size: .
D gene: TRBD2
J gene: TRBJ2-1
V gene: TRBV7-2
CDR3 protein: CASRGITRLAGNNEQFF
CDR3 DNA: TGTGCCAGCAGGGGAATTACCAGGTTAGCGGGAAACAATGAGCAGTTCTTC

clone size: .
D gene: .
J gene: TRBJ2-7
V gene: TRBV14
CDR3 protein: CASRPDGGNEQYF
CDR3 DNA: TGTGCCAGCAGGCCCGATGGGGGGAACGAGCAGTACTTC

clone size: .
D gene: .
J gene: TRBJ2-1
V gene: TRBV6-1
CDR3 protein: CASSMRDNEQFF
CDR3 DNA: TGTGCCAGCAGCATGCGGGACAATGAGCAGTTCTTC

clone size: .
D gene: .
J gene: TRBJ1-1
V gene: TRBV9
CDR3 protein: CASSSYGGMNTEAFF
CDR3 DNA: TGTGCCAGCAGCTCGTATGGGGGTATGAACACTGAAGCTTTCTTT

clone size: .
D gene: .
J gene: TRBJ2-7
V gene: TRBV7-2
CDR3 protein: CASSSFYEQYF
CDR3 DNA: TGTGCCAGCAGCTCTTTCTACGAGCAGTACTTC

clone size: .
D gene: TRBD1
J gene: TRBJ1-5
V gene: TRBV10-1
CDR3 protein: CASTEGTGGIDSNQPQHF
CDR3 DNA: TGCGCCAGCACCGAGGGGACAGGGGGCATCGATAGCAATCAGCCCCAGCATTTT

clone size: .
D gene: .
J gene: TRBJ2-4
V gene: TRBV19
CDR3 protein: CASSASGRLAKNIQYF
CDR3 DNA: TGTGCCAGTAGTGCCAGTGGAAGACTAGCCAAAAACATTCAGTACTTC

clone size: .
D gene: .
J gene: TRBJ1-5
V gene: TRBV30
CDR3 protein: CAWSYVSSPQHF
CDR3 DNA: TGTGCCTGGAGTTATGTATCAAGCCCCCAGCATTTT

clone size: .
D gene: .
J gene: TRBJ2-7
V gene: TRBV7-2
CDR3 protein: CASSSPGEAAGYEQYF
CDR3 DNA: TGTGCCAGCAGCTCGCCGGGGGAGGCCGCCGGCTACGAGCAGTACTTC

clone size: .
D gene: .
J gene: TRBJ2-3
V gene: TRBV28
CDR3 protein: CASRLSGPSTDTQYF
CDR3 DNA: TGTGCCAGCAGACTTAGCGGACCTAGCACAGATACGCAGTATTTT

clone size: .
D gene: TRBD1
J gene: TRBJ2-7
V gene: TRBV4-1
CDR3 protein: CASSLDRGYEQYF
CDR3 DNA: TGCGCCAGCAGCCTGGACAGGGGGTACGAGCAGTACTTC

clone size: few
D gene: .
J gene: TRBJ1-1
V gene: TRBV6-5
CDR3 protein: CASSSRTGQYTEAFF
CDR3 DNA: TGTGCCAGCAGCTCGAGGACCGGACAGTACACTGAAGCTTTCTTT

clone size: .
D gene: .
J gene: TRBJ1-1
V gene: TRBV15
CDR3 protein: CATSTSGWGNTEAFF
CDR3 DNA: TGTGCCACCAGCACATCCGGGTGGGGGAACACTGAAGCTTTCTTT

clone size: .
D gene: .
J gene: TRBJ1-4
V gene: TRBV6-1
CDR3 protein: CASSDWGTTNEKLFF
CDR3 DNA: TGTGCCAGCAGTGACTGGGGTACTACTAATGAAAAACTGTTTTTT